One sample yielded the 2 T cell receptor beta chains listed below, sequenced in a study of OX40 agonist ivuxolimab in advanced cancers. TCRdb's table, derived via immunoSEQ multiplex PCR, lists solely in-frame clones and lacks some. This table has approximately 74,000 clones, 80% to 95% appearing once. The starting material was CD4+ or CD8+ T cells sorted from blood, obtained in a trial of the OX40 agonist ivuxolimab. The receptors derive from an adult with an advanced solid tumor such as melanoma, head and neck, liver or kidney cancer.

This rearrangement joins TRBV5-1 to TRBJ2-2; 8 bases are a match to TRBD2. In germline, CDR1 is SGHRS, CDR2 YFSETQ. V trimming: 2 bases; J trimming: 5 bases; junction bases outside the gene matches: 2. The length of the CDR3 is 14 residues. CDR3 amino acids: CASSLQRETGELFF. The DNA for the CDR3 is TGCGCCAGCAGCTTACAGCGGGAGACCGGGGAGCTGTTTTTT.

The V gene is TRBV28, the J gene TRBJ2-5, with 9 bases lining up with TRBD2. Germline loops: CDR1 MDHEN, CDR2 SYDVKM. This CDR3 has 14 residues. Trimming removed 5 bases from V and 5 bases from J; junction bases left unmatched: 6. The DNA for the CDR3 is TGTGCCAGCAGTCTACAAAGCGGGAGGGAGACCCAGTACTTC. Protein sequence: CASSLQSGRETQYF.